These T cell receptor beta chains were read from a single sample in a study of cytomegalovirus exposure and HLA in healthy donors. Clones were read by immunoSEQ multiplex PCR, and TCRdb kept only the in-frame ones, dropping some. Counted here are roughly 97,000 clones, about 79% occurring once; the ten biggest clones make up 5.8%. Sample: PBMCs. Every receptor here comes from a man in his sixties in good health and CMV-seropositive. The conserved cysteine and the conserved F or W are not part of the CDR3 here.

v_gene	j_gene	CDR3aa
TRBV28	TRBJ1-2	ASSPGQANYGYT
TRBV18	TRBJ1-5	ASSGGVEPQH
TRBV10-1	TRBJ2-4	ASSDPRDRLNIQY
TRBV11-2	TRBJ1-1	ASSLQQMNTEAF
TRBV2	TRBJ1-4	ATGRDNTNEKLF
TRBV5-1	TRBJ2-5	ASSLVGGWRETQY
TRBV4-1	TRBJ2-1	ASSQDRTGAGNNEQF
TRBV7-2	TRBJ2-7	ASTPGLQGGEQY
TRBV7-2	TRBJ2-6	ASSSTGASSGANVLT
TRBV4-3	TRBJ1-3	ASSQHFSGSTIY
TRBV19	TRBJ1-1	ASSWRGNTEAF
TRBV6-1	TRBJ1-5	ASTETGNQPQH
TRBV5-4	TRBJ2-2	ASSPEGPGELF
TRBV2	TRBJ1-2	ASSEQRYYGYT
TRBV7-5	TRBJ2-1	VRSAAGGGSYNEQF
TRBV10-2	TRBJ2-7	AGQDSNYEQY
TRBV7-9	TRBJ2-2	ASSPQGGQSTNTGELF
TRBV10-1	TRBJ1-2	ASSSGTANYGYT
TRBV19	TRBJ2-2	ASRARREGTGELF
TRBV6-8	TRBJ2-2	ANPPDRGLNFTGELF
TRBV10-3	TRBJ2-3	AISVGSVSTDTQY
TRBV6-5	TRBJ1-1	ASTSGITEAF
TRBV2	TRBJ2-2	ASRGGSGGNTGELF
TRBV7-2	TRBJ1-1	ASSLVGGNTEAF
TRBV28	TRBJ1-2	ASSLTTYGYT
TRBV29-1	TRBJ1-2	SVWRDTSNYGYT
TRBV6-5	TRBJ1-6	ASSMLGQAGSPLH
TRBV7-8	TRBJ1-5	ASSLGPGTGDSNQPQH
TRBV19	TRBJ2-1	ASSPPTGEYNEQF
TRBV19	TRBJ1-6	ASTPGTFLNSPLH
TRBV10-3	TRBJ2-7	AISGTGVNEQY
TRBV7-6	TRBJ2-3	ASSHGLTTSTDTQY
TRBV10-3	TRBJ1-3	ATKLPGGGNTIY
TRBV10-3	TRBJ1-5	AISDLDRGRNQPQH
TRBV5-6	TRBJ1-2	ASSTGQGSYGYT
TRBV19	TRBJ2-7	ASSISGRDYEQY
TRBV6-5	TRBJ2-3	ASSSTRADTQY
TRBV28	TRBJ1-5	ASSWGSDQPQH
TRBV29-1	TRBJ2-3	SVGRGNIADTQY
TRBV11-2	.	ASSLASAGYEQY
TRBV23-1	TRBJ2-4	ASSQPGQGEYIQY
TRBV5-4	TRBJ2-3	ASSPKRGGETDTQY
TRBV5-1	TRBJ2-2	ASTSDIRDTGELF
TRBV9	TRBJ2-7	ASSPRGGAAYEQY
TRBV5-1	TRBJ2-7	ASSLRDTYEQY
TRBV28	TRBJ1-1	ASLDWITGTANTEAF
TRBV28	TRBJ1-1	ASSLRPGQMNTEAF
TRBV5-1	TRBJ2-3	ASSPGTDRDTQY
TRBV9	TRBJ1-4	ASSVGAANEKLF